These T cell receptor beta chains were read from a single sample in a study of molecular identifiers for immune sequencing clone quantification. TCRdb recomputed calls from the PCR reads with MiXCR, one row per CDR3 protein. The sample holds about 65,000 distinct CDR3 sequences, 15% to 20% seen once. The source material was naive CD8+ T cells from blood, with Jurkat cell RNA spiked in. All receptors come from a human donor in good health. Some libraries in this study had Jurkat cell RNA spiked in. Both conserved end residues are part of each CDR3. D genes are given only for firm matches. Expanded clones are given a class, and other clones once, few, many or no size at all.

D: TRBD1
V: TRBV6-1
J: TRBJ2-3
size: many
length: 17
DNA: TGTGCCAGCAGTGGACAGGGAGTGATAGCGCCACAAGATACGCAGTATTTT
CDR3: CASSGQGVIAPQDTQYF

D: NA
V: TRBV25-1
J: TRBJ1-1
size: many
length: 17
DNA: TGTGCCAGCAGTGAAGATTATTCGACAGCCCTGAACACTGAAGCTTTCTTT
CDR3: CASSEDYSTALNTEAFF

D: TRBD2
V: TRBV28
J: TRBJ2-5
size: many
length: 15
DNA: TGTGCCAGCAGTACTAGCGGGAGTTACCAAGAGACCCAGTACTTC
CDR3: CASSTSGSYQETQYF

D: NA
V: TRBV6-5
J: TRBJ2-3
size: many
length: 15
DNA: TGTGCCAGCAGTGACTCGTCAGGTGGCACAGATACGCAGTATTTT
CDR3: CASSDSSGGTDTQYF

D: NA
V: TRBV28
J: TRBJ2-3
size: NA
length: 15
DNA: TGTGCCAGCACCTTCTCGGAGGGAAACCTAGGTACGCGGTATTTT
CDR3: CASTFSEGNLGTRYF

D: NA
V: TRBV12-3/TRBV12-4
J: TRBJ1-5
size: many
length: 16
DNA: TGTGCCAGCAGTTTTTCTGGGGAATATAGCAATCAGCCCCAGCATTTT
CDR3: CASSFSGEYSNQPQHF

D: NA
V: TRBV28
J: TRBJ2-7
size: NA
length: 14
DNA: TGTGCCAGCAGACTCCAGGACGGGACGTACGAGCAGTACTTC
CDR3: CASRLQDGTYEQYF

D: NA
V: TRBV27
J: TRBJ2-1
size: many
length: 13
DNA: TGTGCCAGCAGTTTATCGCGGTACAATGAGCAGTTCTTC
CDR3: CASSLSRYNEQFF

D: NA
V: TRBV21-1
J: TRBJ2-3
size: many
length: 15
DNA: TGTGCCAGCAGCCCGGGCTCGCGCCACACAGATACGCAGTATTTT
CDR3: CASSPGSRHTDTQYF

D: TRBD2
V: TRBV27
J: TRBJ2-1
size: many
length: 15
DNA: TGTGCCAGCAGTTCCGGACTAGCGGCCTACAATGAGCAGTTCTTC
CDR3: CASSSGLAAYNEQFF

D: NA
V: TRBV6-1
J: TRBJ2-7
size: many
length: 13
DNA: TGTGCCAGCAGTGAATTTTACTCCTACGAGCAGTACTTC
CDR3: CASSEFYSYEQYF

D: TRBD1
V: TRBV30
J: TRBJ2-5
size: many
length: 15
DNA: TGTGCCTTGCTAAAACCGGGACAGGGCCCGGAGACCCAGTACTTC
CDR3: CALLKPGQGPETQYF

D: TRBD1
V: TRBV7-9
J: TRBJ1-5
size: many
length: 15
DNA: TGTGCCAGCAGCTCCGACAGGGATATTTATCAGCCCCAGCATTTT
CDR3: CASSSDRDIYQPQHF

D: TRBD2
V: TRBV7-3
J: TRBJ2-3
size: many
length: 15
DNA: TGTGCCAGCAGCCGACTAGCGCTGAGCACAGATACGCAGTATTTT
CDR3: CASSRLALSTDTQYF

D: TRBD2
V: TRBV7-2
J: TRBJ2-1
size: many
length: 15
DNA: TGTGCCAGCAGCTTAGGAGCGGGAGGGTTAGTCGAGCAGTTCTTC
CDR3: CASSLGAGGLVEQFF

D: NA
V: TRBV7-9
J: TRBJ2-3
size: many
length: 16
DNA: TGTGCCAGCAGCTCTAACAGGGATGGTGGCACAGATACGCAGTATTTT
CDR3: CASSSNRDGGTDTQYF

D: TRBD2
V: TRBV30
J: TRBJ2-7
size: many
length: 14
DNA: TGTGCCTGGAGTCCCGGGACTAACCCGTACGAGCAGTACTTC
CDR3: CAWSPGTNPYEQYF

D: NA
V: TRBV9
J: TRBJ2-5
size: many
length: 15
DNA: TGTGCCAGCAGCCCCAAGGGAGTAGCCGGGGAGACCCAGTACTTC
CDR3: CASSPKGVAGETQYF

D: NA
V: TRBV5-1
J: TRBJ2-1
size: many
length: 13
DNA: TGCGCCAGCAGCGAGTTCGGGGCCGATGAGCAGTTCTTC
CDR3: CASSEFGADEQFF

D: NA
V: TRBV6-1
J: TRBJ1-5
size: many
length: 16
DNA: TGTGCCAGCCGGGCGGGTTTCGTGGGACGCAATCAGCCCCAGCATTTT
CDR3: CASRAGFVGRNQPQHF

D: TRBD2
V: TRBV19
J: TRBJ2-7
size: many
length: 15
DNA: TGTGCCAGTAGTATAGCACTAGCGGGAGGAGTGGAGCAGTACTTC
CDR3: CASSIALAGGVEQYF

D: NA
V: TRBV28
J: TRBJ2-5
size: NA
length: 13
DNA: TGTGCCAGCAGTTTAGCCCGGTGGGAGACCCAGTACTTC
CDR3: CASSLARWETQYF

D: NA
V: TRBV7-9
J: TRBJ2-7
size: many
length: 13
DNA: TGTGCCAGCAGCCCGACCCATACCTACGAGCAGTACTTC
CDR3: CASSPTHTYEQYF

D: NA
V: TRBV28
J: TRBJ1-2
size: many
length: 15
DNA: TGTGCCAGCAGTCCTGGGACCGATCTTATATATGGCTACACCTTC
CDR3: CASSPGTDLIYGYTF

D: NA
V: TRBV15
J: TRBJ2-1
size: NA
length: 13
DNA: TGTGCCACCAGCAGAGATATGGGTAATGAGCAGTTCTTC
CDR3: CATSRDMGNEQFF

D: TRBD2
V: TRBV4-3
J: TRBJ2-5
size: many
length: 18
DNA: TGCGCCAGCAGCCAAGAGCTAGCGGGAGCATCTATCCAAGAGACCCAGTACTTC
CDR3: CASSQELAGASIQETQYF

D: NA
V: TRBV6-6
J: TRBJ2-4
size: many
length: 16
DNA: TGTGCCAGCAGTTACTCACCAGACAGTCTCAAAAACATTCAGTACTTC
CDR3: CASSYSPDSLKNIQYF

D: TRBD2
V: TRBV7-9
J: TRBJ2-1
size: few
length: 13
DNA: TGTGCCAGCGGAACTAGCGGGAGGGGTGAGCAGTTCTTC
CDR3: CASGTSGRGEQFF

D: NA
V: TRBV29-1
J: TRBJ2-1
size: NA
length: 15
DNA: TGCAGCGTTGATATCGGGGGATTCTCCTACAATGAGCAGTTCTTC
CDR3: CSVDIGGFSYNEQFF

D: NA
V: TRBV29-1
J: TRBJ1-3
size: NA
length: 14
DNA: TGCAGCGTTATGACTTTCAACTCTGGAAACACCACATATTTT
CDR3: CSVMTFNSGNTTYF

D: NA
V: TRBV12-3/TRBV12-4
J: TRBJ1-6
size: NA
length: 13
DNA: TGTGCCAGCAGTTTTAAGCAGGGCTCACCCCTCCACTTT
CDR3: CASSFKQGSPLHF

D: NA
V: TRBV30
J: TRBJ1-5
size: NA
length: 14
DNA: TGTGCCTGGAGTGTAAGGACAGGCAATCAGCCCCAGCATTTT
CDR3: CAWSVRTGNQPQHF

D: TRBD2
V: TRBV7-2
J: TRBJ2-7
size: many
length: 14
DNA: TGTGCCAGCAAGGCCCGGCGGGAGTTCTACGAGCAGTACTTC
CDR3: CASKARREFYEQYF

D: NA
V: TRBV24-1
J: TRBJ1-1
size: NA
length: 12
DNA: TGTGCCACTCCAACAGGCGACACTGAAGCTTTCTTT
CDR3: CATPTGDTEAFF

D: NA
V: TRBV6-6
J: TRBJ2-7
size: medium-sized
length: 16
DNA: TGTGCCAGCAGTTACGCGAGCCGGGACCGACCCTACGAGCAGTACTTC
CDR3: CASSYASRDRPYEQYF

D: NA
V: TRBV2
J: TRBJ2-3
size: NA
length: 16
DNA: TGTGCCAGCAGCGAAGCTCTGAAGGATGAGGCAGATACGCAGTATTTT
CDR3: CASSEALKDEADTQYF

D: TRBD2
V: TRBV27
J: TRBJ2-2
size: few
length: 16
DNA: TGTGCCAGCAGTTTAGCTAGCGGGAGGGGGGACGGGGAGCTGTTTTTT
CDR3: CASSLASGRGDGELFF

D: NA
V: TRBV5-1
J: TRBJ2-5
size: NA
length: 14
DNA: TGCGCCAGCAGAGGGGACGCTAGCTGGGAGACCCAGTACTTC
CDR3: CASRGDASWETQYF

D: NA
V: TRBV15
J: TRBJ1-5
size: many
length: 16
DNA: TGTGCCACCAGCAGAGAGCGGCAGGGAAGCAATCAGCCCCAGCATTTT
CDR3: CATSRERQGSNQPQHF

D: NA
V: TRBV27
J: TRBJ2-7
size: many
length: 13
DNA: TGTGCCAGCAGCCCTAGGGGGGGCTACGAGCAGTACTTC
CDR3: CASSPRGGYEQYF

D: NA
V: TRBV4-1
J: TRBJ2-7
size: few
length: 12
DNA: TGCGCCAGCAGCCAAGGACAGCACGAGCAGTACTTC
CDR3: CASSQGQHEQYF

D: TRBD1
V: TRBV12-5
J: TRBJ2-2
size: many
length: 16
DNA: TGTGCTAGTGGTCCCGGACAGGGGGCAGCCACCGGGGAGCTGTTTTTT
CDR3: CASGPGQGAATGELFF

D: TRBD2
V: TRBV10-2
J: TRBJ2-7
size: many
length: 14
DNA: TGCGCCAGCAGTGAAGCGGGGGCCTCCTACGAGCAGTACTTC
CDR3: CASSEAGASYEQYF

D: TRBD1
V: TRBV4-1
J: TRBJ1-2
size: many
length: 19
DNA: TGCGCCAGCAGCCAACTTCTGACAGGGGGCTTTCCTCCCCAGTCGGGCTACACCTTC
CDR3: CASSQLLTGGFPPQSGYTF

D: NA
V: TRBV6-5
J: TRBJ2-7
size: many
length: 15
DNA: TGTGCCAGCAGTTATTTCTCGGGGGAACCCTACGAGCAGTACTTC
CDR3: CASSYFSGEPYEQYF

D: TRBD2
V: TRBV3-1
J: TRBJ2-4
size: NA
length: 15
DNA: TGTGCCAGCAGCGGACTAGCGGGTTTCAAAAACATTCAGTACTTC
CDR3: CASSGLAGFKNIQYF

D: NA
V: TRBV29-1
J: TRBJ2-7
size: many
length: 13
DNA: TGCAGCGTTGAATTCGCGGGGGCAAACGAGCAGTACTTC
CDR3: CSVEFAGANEQYF

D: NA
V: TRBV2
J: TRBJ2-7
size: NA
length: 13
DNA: TGTGCCAGCTACGGGGGGCTGGATTACGAGCAGTACTTC
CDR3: CASYGGLDYEQYF

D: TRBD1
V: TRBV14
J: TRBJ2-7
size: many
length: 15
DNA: TGTGCCAGCAGCCGAAGACAGGGGCCCTCCTACGAGCAGTACTTC
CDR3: CASSRRQGPSYEQYF

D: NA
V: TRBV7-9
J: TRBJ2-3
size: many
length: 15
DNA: TGTGCCACACAAAGTATGGGACTTCACACAGATACGCAGTATTTT
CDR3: CATQSMGLHTDTQYF

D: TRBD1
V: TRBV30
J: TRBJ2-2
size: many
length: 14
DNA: TGTGCCTGGGAAGGGACAGGGGGTCCCGGGGAGCTGTTTTTT
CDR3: CAWEGTGGPGELFF

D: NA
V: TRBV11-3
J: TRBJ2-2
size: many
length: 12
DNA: TGTGCCAGCAGCTCATTAACCGGGGAGCTGTTTTTT
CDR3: CASSSLTGELFF

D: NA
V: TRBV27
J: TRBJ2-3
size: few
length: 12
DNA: TGTGCCAGCAGCTTCGGGAGAGGGGCGCAGTATTTT
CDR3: CASSFGRGAQYF

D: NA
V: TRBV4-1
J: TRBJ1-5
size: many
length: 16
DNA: TGCGCCAGCAGCACCAGTTTGGGGGTTGGCAATCAGCCCCAGCATTTT
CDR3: CASSTSLGVGNQPQHF

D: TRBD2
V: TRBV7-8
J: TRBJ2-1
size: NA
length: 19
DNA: TGTGCCAGCAGCATCGGACTAGCGGGAGGCCCTATCTCCTACAATGAGCAGTTCTTC
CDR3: CASSIGLAGGPISYNEQFF

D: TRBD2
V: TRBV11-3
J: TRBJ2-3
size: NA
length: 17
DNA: TGTGCCAGCAGCTTAGATTGGAGCGGGAGTGTCTCAGATACGCAGTATTTT
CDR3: CASSLDWSGSVSDTQYF

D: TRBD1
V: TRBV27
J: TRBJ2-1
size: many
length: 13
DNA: TGTGCCAGCAGGACAGGGGCCAGCGGTGAGCAGTTCTTC
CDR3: CASRTGASGEQFF

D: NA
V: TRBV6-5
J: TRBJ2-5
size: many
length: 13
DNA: TGTGCCAGCAGCCCTGACAGTTTCGGGACCCAGTACTTC
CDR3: CASSPDSFGTQYF